The T cell receptor (beta chain) under discussion was sequenced for a study of blood T cell repertoires in COVID-19 (dated by TCRdb to the early 2020s). Regarding the study in general: Samples from collaborators originated in the United States, Italy and Spain and spanned both the acute and convalescent phases of COVID-19. The material from the prospective study consisted of cDNA or gDNA derived from T cells, B-cell-depleted T cells, or PBMCs. Deeply sampled blood TCRbeta repertoires from subjects exposed to, actively infected with, or recovered from COVID-19 were included in the dataset. The repertoires were released in a freely available public database intended as a resource for research on the immune response to SARS-CoV-2. Samples were obtained from the ongoing ImmuneRACE study (first 160 participants) and from some 1,200 subjects provided by 6 global collaborators. A de-identified subject ID, COVID-19 status, age in years and sex were almost always included in the sample metadata. Where available, HLA class I and class II types were taken from metadata supplied by the sample provider and were not determined by assay-based typing.

On the study overall, not on this receptor specifically: How much clinical and demographic metadata was included differed by source and by participant, and the metadata was provided uncurated.

Collaborating institutions collected whole blood in K2EDTA tubes following their own protocols. For TCRbeta analysis, collaborators shipped samples as frozen whole blood, isolated PBMCs, or DNA extracted from either of those sample types. As encoded in the germline V gene, CDR1 is LGHNA while CDR2 is YNFKEQ. V is trimmed back by 0 bases and J by 8 bases, and the junction contains 8 bases that no gene match accounts for. Including the terminal cysteine and phenylalanine, the CDR3 comprises 16 residues. Just the 48-base CDR3 DNA is kept, in frame starting at base 1. The immunoSEQ Assay, a bias-controlled multiplex PCR, was used to amplify TCRbeta CDR3 regions from genomic DNA. The published analysis was carried out like this. The number of nucleated cells in each sample was estimated from the amplification of reference gene primers within the assay. Sequence reads were collapsed and filtered to measure the absolute abundance of every unique TCRbeta CDR3 rearrangement. For each sample, productive Simpson clonality was calculated by taking the square root of Simpson's diversity index across productive rearrangements. The table comes from immuneACCESS by way of TCRdb, which keeps in-frame sequences with V and J called. Part of the clones is missing from these tables; in studies checked, under half for an unresolved V gene and the rest for unknown reasons. That table is the source of V, J and clone size, and D and trimming were worked out from the DNA. Present in this sample are a few hundred thousand clones, roughly 82% of which were seen just once. Around 1.5% of the sample is taken by the ten largest.

Turning to this clone: This clone's antigen is unknown. No qualities accompany the bases; no much larger clone lies one base away.

The source material was peripheral blood. The receptor was derived from a woman aged 50 to 65 with acute or convalescent COVID-19. The chain couples TRBV4-2 to TRBJ1-4; TRBD1 aligns with 8 central bases. The nucleotide sequence is TGTGCCAGCAGCCAAGATAAGGGGACAGGCTGGGAAAAACTGTTTTTT. This translates into CASSQDKGTGWEKLFF.